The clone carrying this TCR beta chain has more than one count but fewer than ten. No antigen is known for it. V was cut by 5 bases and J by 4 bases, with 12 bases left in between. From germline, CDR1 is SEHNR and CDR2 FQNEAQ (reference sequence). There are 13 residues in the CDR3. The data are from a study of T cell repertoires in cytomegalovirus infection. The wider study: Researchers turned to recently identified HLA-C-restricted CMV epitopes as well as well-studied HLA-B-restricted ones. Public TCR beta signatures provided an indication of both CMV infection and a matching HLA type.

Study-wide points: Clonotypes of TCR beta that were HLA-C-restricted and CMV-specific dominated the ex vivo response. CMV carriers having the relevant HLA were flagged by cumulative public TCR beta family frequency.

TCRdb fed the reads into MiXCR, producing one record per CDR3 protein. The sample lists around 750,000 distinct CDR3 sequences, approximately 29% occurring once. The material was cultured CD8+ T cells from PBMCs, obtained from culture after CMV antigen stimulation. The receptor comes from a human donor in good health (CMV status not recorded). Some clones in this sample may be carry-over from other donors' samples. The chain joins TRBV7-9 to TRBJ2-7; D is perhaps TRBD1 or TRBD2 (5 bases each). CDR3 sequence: CASSKGPTYEQYV. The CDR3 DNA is TGTGCCAGCAGCAAGGGACCCACTTACGAGCAGTACGTC.